Listed below are T cell receptor beta chains from one sample, sequenced in a study of blood T cell repertoires in COVID-19. Data came from immunoSEQ multiplex PCR; TCRdb stores just in-frame clones and leaves some out. The sample records 95,000 to 150,000 clones, around 80% being singletons. The sequencing sample was made of peripheral blood. These receptor sequences come from a man aged 60 to 69 with active or convalescent COVID-19. Each CDR3 is given with its conserved first and last residue. D genes are given only for firm matches. Expanded clones are given a class, and other clones once, few, many or no size at all.

J	size	V	D	CDR3	DNA
TRBJ2-1	once	TRBV29-1	-	CSTLRVGYNEQFF	TGCAGCACATTGCGGGTTGGGTACAATGAGCAGTTCTTC
TRBJ2-2	-	TRBV5-1	-	CASSLRTGDTGELFF	TGCGCCAGCAGCTTAAGGACGGGAGACACCGGGGAGCTGTTTTTT
TRBJ2-7	-	TRBV6-1	TRBD2	CASSESGRRYEQYF	TGTGCCAGCAGTGAAAGCGGGAGGAGGTACGAGCAGTACTTC
TRBJ2-5	-	TRBV7-9	-	CASSTYRDEETQYF	TGTGCCAGCAGCACCTACAGGGATGAAGAGACCCAGTACTTC
TRBJ2-1	-	TRBV27	TRBD2	CASTVSGSTEQFF	TGTGCCAGCACCGTCAGCGGGAGTACTGAGCAGTTCTTC
TRBJ2-1	-	TRBV4-3	TRBD2	CASSQGPGTSLRNEQFF	TGCGCCAGCAGCCAAGGCCCGGGGACTAGCCTTAGGAATGAGCAGTTCTTC
TRBJ1-1	-	TRBV2	TRBD1	CATGGDRGWNTEAFF	TGTGCCACCGGGGGGGACAGGGGATGGAACACTGAAGCTTTCTTT
TRBJ2-3	once	TRBV7-2	-	CASSLGGGPDTQYF	TGTGCCAGCAGCTTAGGGGGGGGCCCAGATACGCAGTATTTT
TRBJ2-1	-	TRBV4-1	-	CASSLPTSSYNEQFF	TGCGCCAGCAGCCTACCAACTAGCTCCTACAATGAGCAGTTCTTC
TRBJ2-5	-	TRBV28	TRBD2	CASSLGLVGLETQYF	TGTGCCAGCAGTTTAGGACTAGTGGGTTTAGAGACCCAGTACTTC
TRBJ2-2	-	TRBV24-1	TRBD2	CATGKREVPGELFF	TGTGCCACCGGAAAGCGGGAGGTCCCCGGGGAGCTGTTTTTT
TRBJ2-7	-	TRBV19	-	CASSTLSRSPPYEQYF	TGTGCCAGTAGTACTCTTAGTCGGAGTCCTCCCTACGAGCAGTACTTC
TRBJ2-3	-	TRBV28	TRBD1	CASSPTKKGALADTQYF	TGTGCCAGCAGTCCTACAAAAAAGGGGGCGCTCGCAGATACGCAGTATTTT
TRBJ2-1	few	TRBV2	-	CATTDTRDNEQFF	TGTGCCACCACCGACACCCGAGACAATGAGCAGTTCTTC
TRBJ2-2	-	TRBV9	TRBD2	CASSSEGLAGANTGELFF	TGTGCCAGCAGCTCAGAGGGACTAGCGGGAGCAAACACCGGGGAGCTGTTTTTT
TRBJ2-3	-	TRBV4-2	TRBD2	CASSQGAMTGLAGADTQYF	TGTGCCAGCAGCCAGGGAGCGATGACGGGACTAGCGGGAGCAGATACGCAGTATTTT
TRBJ2-3	-	TRBV7-2	-	CASSPGTATDTQYF	TGTGCCAGCAGCCCTGGGACTGCCACAGATACGCAGTATTTT
TRBJ1-2	many	TRBV6-2/TRBV6-3	TRBD1	CASSTGTGGKYGYTF	TGTGCCAGCAGCACCGGGACAGGGGGAAAATATGGCTACACCTTC
TRBJ2-1	-	TRBV27	TRBD1	CASSAGTGNNEQFF	TGTGCCAGCAGCGCTGGGACAGGGAACAATGAGCAGTTCTTC
TRBJ2-7	-	TRBV2	TRBD1	CASGGQGVPWEQYF	TGTGCCAGCGGGGGACAGGGGGTTCCGTGGGAGCAGTACTTC
TRBJ2-7	-	TRBV5-4	-	CASSLGPRGAGEQYF	TGTGCCAGCAGCTTGGGACCCCGGGGGGCTGGCGAGCAGTACTTC
TRBJ2-6	-	TRBV12-5	TRBD2	CASGLAPGGGPGANVLTF	TGTGCTAGTGGTTTGGCCCCGGGGGGGGGCCCTGGGGCCAACGTCCTGACTTTC
TRBJ1-4	-	TRBV18	-	CASSPTGMSEKLFF	TGTGCCAGCTCCCCTACAGGAATGAGTGAAAAACTGTTTTTT